This note documents a single T cell receptor beta chain sequence. In germline, CDR1 is SGHNT, CDR2 YENEEA. The CDR3 spans 16 residues. The junction had 7 bases not matched to a gene; V was cut back by 5 bases and J by 2 bases. Only in-frame clones appear in the TCRdb table, and some are missing; sequencing was by immunoSEQ multiplex PCR. The top ten clones hold roughly 1.6% of a sample with some 30,000 clones, roughly two thirds of them seen once. This specimen comes from a study of STAT5B mutations in CD4+ large granular lymphocyte leukemia. The sequencing input was CD4+ T cells from blood buffy coats. J is TRBJ2-3 and V is TRBV11-3; TRBD2 matches at 10 bases. The receptor was derived from a human donor in good health. Here the CDR3 DNA reads TGTGCCAGCAGCCCTGGACTAGCGGAATACACAGATACGCAGTATTTT. This encodes CASSPGLAEYTDTQYF.